A selection of T cell receptor beta chains follows, all from one sample in a study of T cell responses to AZD1222 COVID-19 vaccine. Repertoires were generated with immunoSEQ multiplex PCR, while TCRdb's copy carries only in-frame clones and drops some. The table records 140,000 to 150,000 clones, under 95% of them present only once. This specimen was peripheral blood, taken 28 days after the second dose of the MenACWY control vaccine. The origin of the receptors is an adult who received the MenACWY meningococcal vaccine as a control. Each CDR3 is given with its conserved first and last residue. The order of the fields is clone size, D gene, V gene, J gene, CDR3 protein, CDR3 DNA. The D gene is left open where the match is weak. Size tells how often a clone was seen (once, few, many) or the class of an expanded clone, and some rows leave it out.

>NA|NA|TRBV19|TRBJ2-3
CASSKGIRTTLGTDTQYF
TGTGCCAGTAGTAAGGGGATCCGGACTACATTGGGAACAGATACGCAGTATTTT
>NA|NA|TRBV24-1|TRBJ2-3
CATTSWGDSTDTQYF
TGTGCCACCACAAGCTGGGGAGATAGCACAGATACGCAGTATTTT
>NA|NA|TRBV7-9|TRBJ1-4
CASSRGQLNEKLFF
TGTGCCAGCAGCCGAGGACAGCTCAATGAAAAACTGTTTTTT
>NA|TRBD2|TRBV3-1/TRBV3-2|TRBJ2-2
CASSQDLGLAGGNTGELFF
TGTGCCAGCAGCCAAGATTTGGGCCTAGCGGGGGGTAACACCGGGGAGCTGTTTTTT
>few|TRBD1|TRBV6-4|TRBJ1-2
CASSDDRGHGYTF
TGTGCCAGCAGTGACGACAGGGGGCATGGCTACACCTTC
>once|NA|TRBV2|TRBJ1-5
CARGDLPGVYSNQPQHF
TGTGCCAGGGGGGACCTCCCTGGGGTTTATAGCAATCAGCCCCAGCATTTT
>once|NA|TRBV28|TRBJ1-6
CAGRAKDNSPLHF
TGTGCCGGCAGGGCCAAGGATAATTCACCCCTCCACTTT
>NA|NA|TRBV13|TRBJ1-5
CASSLGRDQPQHF
TGTGCCAGCAGCTTAGGTCGGGATCAGCCCCAGCATTTT
>NA|TRBD1|TRBV7-3|TRBJ2-7
CASPLPGQGSNYEQYF
TGTGCCAGCCCCCTCCCGGGACAGGGGTCGAACTACGAGCAGTACTTC
>NA|NA|TRBV7-9|TRBJ2-1
CASSLDGFNEQFF
TGTGCCAGCAGCTTAGATGGGTTCAATGAGCAGTTCTTC
>NA|NA|TRBV21-1|TRBJ2-5
CASSKDRGRETQYF
TGTGCCAGCAGCAAGGACAGGGGGCGAGAGACCCAGTACTTC
>NA|NA|TRBV10-3|TRBJ1-3
CAISDPGRLGGNTIYF
TGTGCCATCAGTGACCCGGGCCGCCTTGGTGGAAACACCATATATTTT
>NA|NA|TRBV7-2|TRBJ2-3
CASSSPRAHLSTDTQYF
TGTGCCAGCAGCAGCCCACGGGCCCACCTTAGCACAGATACGCAGTATTTT
>NA|NA|TRBV27|TRBJ1-1
CASRSTGPGTEAFF
TGTGCCAGCCGATCCACGGGGCCGGGGACTGAAGCTTTCTTT
>NA|NA|TRBV28|TRBJ1-2
CASSHDRGYTF
TGTGCCAGCAGCCATGACAGGGGCTACACCTTC
>once|TRBD1|TRBV6-5|TRBJ1-4
CASSGTGAREKLFF
TGTGCCAGCAGCGGAACAGGGGCACGAGAAAAACTGTTTTTT
>few|NA|TRBV6-2/TRBV6-3|TRBJ1-1
CASSYSRVMNTEAFF
TGTGCCAGCAGTTACTCGCGGGTTATGAACACTGAAGCTTTCTTT